This T cell receptor (beta chain) was sequenced for a study of T cell repertoires in cytomegalovirus infection. Whole-study findings and limits: HLA-C-restricted CMV-specific TCR beta clonotypes were dominant in the ex vivo response.

TCRdb re-called the reads with MiXCR, one entry per CDR3 protein. This sample has fewer than 200,000 distinct CDR3 sequences; 13% to 15% occur once, and the top ten carry roughly 30%. This clonotype was seen repeatedly, ten times or more. The antigen remains undetermined. CDR3 length: 16 amino acids. CDR1 and CDR2 (germline): SGHAT, FQDESV (reference sequence). Trimming left V 4 bases short and J 2 bases short, with 17 bases between. The specimen sequenced was PBMCs. This TCR was sampled from a human donor in good health (CMV status not recorded). Some clones in this sample may be carry-over from other donors' samples. This chain links TRBV11-1 with TRBJ1-1; D is ambiguous. The CDR3 reads CASSSGGGLTNTEAFF. DNA of the CDR3: TGTGCCAGCAGCTCCGGCGGAGGTCTCACCAACACTGAAGCTTTCTTT.